Listed below are T cell receptor beta chains from one sample, sequenced in a study of T cell responses to AZD1222 COVID-19 vaccine. The protocol was immunoSEQ multiplex PCR, while the TCRdb copy is restricted to in-frame clones and leaves out a portion. This sample has fewer than 200,000 clones; around 90% occur once, and the top ten carry around 10%. The source material was peripheral blood, sampled 28 days after the second AZD1222 dose. The receptors stem from an adult who received the AZD1222 COVID-19 vaccine. CDR3s include the opening cysteine and the closing phenylalanine or tryptophan. D genes are given only for firm matches. Clone sizes are given selectively: once, few, many, or a class where the clone is expanded.

j_gene: TRBJ2-1; v_gene: TRBV19; d_gene: TRBD2; abundance: NA; CDR3nt: TGTGCCAGTAGTATACAGACTAGCGGGGGAAATGAGCAGTTCTTC; CDR3aa: CASSIQTSGGNEQFF
j_gene: TRBJ1-1; v_gene: TRBV21-1; d_gene: NA; abundance: NA; CDR3nt: TGTGCCAGCAGCAAAGGTTCGGGGAACACTGAAGCTTTCTTT; CDR3aa: CASSKGSGNTEAFF
j_gene: TRBJ1-4; v_gene: TRBV5-4; d_gene: NA; abundance: NA; CDR3nt: TGTGCCAGCAGCTTGGACGGGGGCGCGGATGAAAAACTGTTTTTT; CDR3aa: CASSLDGGADEKLFF
j_gene: TRBJ1-1; v_gene: TRBV7-9; d_gene: NA; abundance: NA; CDR3nt: TGTGCCAGCAGCTTAGTCGCCGGGACCGGAGACACTGAAGCTTTCTTT; CDR3aa: CASSLVAGTGDTEAFF
j_gene: TRBJ2-7; v_gene: TRBV6-2/TRBV6-3; d_gene: TRBD1; abundance: NA; CDR3nt: TGTGCCAGCAGTTTCTGGGACAGGGGCGGAGAGCAGTACTTC; CDR3aa: CASSFWDRGGEQYF
j_gene: TRBJ2-1; v_gene: TRBV7-3; d_gene: NA; abundance: NA; CDR3nt: TGTGCCAGCAGCCCCTCGACAGTCTACAATGAGCAGTTCTTC; CDR3aa: CASSPSTVYNEQFF
j_gene: TRBJ2-1; v_gene: TRBV11-2; d_gene: TRBD2; abundance: NA; CDR3nt: TGTGCCAGCAGCCCGAGGACTAGCGGGGGTGATGAGCAGTTCTTC; CDR3aa: CASSPRTSGGDEQFF
j_gene: TRBJ2-4; v_gene: TRBV27; d_gene: NA; abundance: NA; CDR3nt: TGTGCCCCGCGACGGAGGGGAAAGGGTGGCAAAAACATTCAGTACTTC; CDR3aa: CAPRRRGKGGKNIQYF
j_gene: TRBJ2-7; v_gene: TRBV12-2; d_gene: NA; abundance: NA; CDR3nt: TGTGCAAGTCGCTTAGAGAGACAGGGTAGTGTTCCGTACTTC; CDR3aa: CASRLERQGSVPYF
j_gene: TRBJ2-3; v_gene: TRBV7-8; d_gene: NA; abundance: NA; CDR3nt: TGTGCCAGCAGCCTCGGGACACGGGGAGCAGATACGCAGTATTTT; CDR3aa: CASSLGTRGADTQYF
j_gene: TRBJ1-1; v_gene: TRBV4-1; d_gene: NA; abundance: NA; CDR3nt: TGCGCCAGCAGCCAACGGACAGTACCGAACACTGAAGCTTTCTTT; CDR3aa: CASSQRTVPNTEAFF
j_gene: TRBJ2-1; v_gene: TRBV13; d_gene: NA; abundance: once; CDR3nt: TGTGCCAGCAGCTCGAACCTTTACAATGAGCAGTTCTTC; CDR3aa: CASSSNLYNEQFF
j_gene: TRBJ1-1; v_gene: TRBV3-1/TRBV3-2; d_gene: NA; abundance: NA; CDR3nt: TGTGCCAGCAGCCAAGGACCAGGGACTGAAGCTTTCTTT; CDR3aa: CASSQGPGTEAFF
j_gene: TRBJ1-1; v_gene: TRBV10-3; d_gene: NA; abundance: NA; CDR3nt: TGTGCCATCAGTGAGTCTCGGCAGGGTGAAGCTTTCTTT; CDR3aa: CAISESRQGEAFF
j_gene: TRBJ1-4; v_gene: TRBV12-3/TRBV12-4; d_gene: TRBD1; abundance: NA; CDR3nt: TGTGCCAGCAGAACTCAGGGACAGAGAAAACTGTTTTTT; CDR3aa: CASRTQGQRKLFF
j_gene: TRBJ2-7; v_gene: TRBV7-2; d_gene: NA; abundance: NA; CDR3nt: TGTGCCAGCAGCTCTCTCCCCGAATCCGAGCAGTACTTC; CDR3aa: CASSSLPESEQYF
j_gene: TRBJ1-4; v_gene: TRBV4-1; d_gene: TRBD1; abundance: NA; CDR3nt: TGCGCCAGCAGCCAAGGGGACAGGGGGATAGGACTGTTTTTT; CDR3aa: CASSQGDRGIGLFF
j_gene: TRBJ2-5; v_gene: TRBV5-1; d_gene: NA; abundance: NA; CDR3nt: TGCGCCAGCAGCTTGGGGGGTGTAGACAGGGAGACCCAGTACTTC; CDR3aa: CASSLGGVDRETQYF
j_gene: TRBJ1-3; v_gene: TRBV5-5; d_gene: NA; abundance: NA; CDR3nt: TGTGCCAGCAGCCCGGGGACCGACTCTGGAAACACCATATATTTT; CDR3aa: CASSPGTDSGNTIYF
j_gene: TRBJ2-7; v_gene: TRBV19; d_gene: NA; abundance: NA; CDR3nt: TGTGCCAGTAGTACAGGTAACGAGCAGTACTTC; CDR3aa: CASSTGNEQYF
j_gene: TRBJ1-6; v_gene: TRBV7-2; d_gene: TRBD1; abundance: NA; CDR3nt: TGTGCCAGCAGCCACGATTGGACAGGCAATTCACCCCTCCACTTT; CDR3aa: CASSHDWTGNSPLHF
j_gene: TRBJ2-2; v_gene: TRBV7-8; d_gene: TRBD2; abundance: few; CDR3nt: TGTGCCAGCAGCTTAAGACTAGCTGTCGGAACCGGGGAGCTGTTTTTT; CDR3aa: CASSLRLAVGTGELFF
j_gene: TRBJ1-2; v_gene: TRBV12-3/TRBV12-4; d_gene: NA; abundance: NA; CDR3nt: TGTGCCAGCAGTTTTGCGGGTTTTTACGGCTACACCTTC; CDR3aa: CASSFAGFYGYTF
j_gene: TRBJ2-7; v_gene: TRBV10-2; d_gene: TRBD2; abundance: once; CDR3nt: TGCGCCAGCAGGGGACTAGCGGGGTACGAGCAGTACTTC; CDR3aa: CASRGLAGYEQYF
j_gene: TRBJ2-7; v_gene: TRBV28; d_gene: TRBD1; abundance: once; CDR3nt: TGTGCCAGCAGGAACGGACAGGGTTTCAGCTACGAGCAGTACTTC; CDR3aa: CASRNGQGFSYEQYF
j_gene: TRBJ1-3; v_gene: TRBV6-2/TRBV6-3; d_gene: NA; abundance: NA; CDR3nt: TGTGCCAGCAGCGGACGAGAAGGGGGCTCTGGAAACACCATATATTTT; CDR3aa: CASSGREGGSGNTIYF
j_gene: TRBJ1-2; v_gene: TRBV11-2; d_gene: NA; abundance: NA; CDR3nt: TGTGCCAGCAGCTCCGGAGGGGGGCGGAATGGCTACACCTTC; CDR3aa: CASSSGGGRNGYTF
j_gene: TRBJ2-1; v_gene: TRBV18; d_gene: TRBD2; abundance: NA; CDR3nt: TGTGCCAGCTCACTAGCGGGGGGCGATCTCTACAATGAGCAGTTCTTC; CDR3aa: CASSLAGGDLYNEQFF
j_gene: TRBJ1-4; v_gene: TRBV6-2/TRBV6-3; d_gene: TRBD1; abundance: NA; CDR3nt: TGTGCCAGCACCCCCCTATGGACAGGGGGCGCCGGGGATGAAAAACTGTTTTTT; CDR3aa: CASTPLWTGGAGDEKLFF
j_gene: TRBJ1-4; v_gene: TRBV7-2; d_gene: NA; abundance: NA; CDR3nt: TGTGCCAGCAGCTTATACAGAACAACTAATGAAAAACTGTTTTTT; CDR3aa: CASSLYRTTNEKLFF
j_gene: TRBJ1-2; v_gene: TRBV6-5; d_gene: NA; abundance: NA; CDR3nt: TGTGCCAGCGGAGGGTTGGGGGGCTACACCTTC; CDR3aa: CASGGLGGYTF
j_gene: TRBJ1-6; v_gene: TRBV4-2; d_gene: TRBD1; abundance: once; CDR3nt: TGTGCCAGCAGCCGACAGGGGGATTCACCCCTCCACTTT; CDR3aa: CASSRQGDSPLHF
j_gene: TRBJ1-1; v_gene: TRBV4-2; d_gene: NA; abundance: once; CDR3nt: TGTGCCAGCAGCCAAGAGAACACGAACACTGAAGCTTTCTTT; CDR3aa: CASSQENTNTEAFF
j_gene: TRBJ1-5; v_gene: TRBV4-2; d_gene: NA; abundance: NA; CDR3nt: TGTGCCAGCAGCGCAAGACTTCTTAGCAATCAGCCCCAGCATTTT; CDR3aa: CASSARLLSNQPQHF
j_gene: TRBJ1-5; v_gene: TRBV30; d_gene: NA; abundance: NA; CDR3nt: TGTGCCTGGAGTTTAGGGGGTCAGGGAAATCAGCCCCAGCATTTT; CDR3aa: CAWSLGGQGNQPQHF
j_gene: TRBJ2-3; v_gene: TRBV28; d_gene: TRBD1; abundance: NA; CDR3nt: TGTGCCAGCAGTTACAGGGGGCCCGGGCAAGATACGCAGTATTTT; CDR3aa: CASSYRGPGQDTQYF
j_gene: TRBJ2-2; v_gene: TRBV6-5; d_gene: NA; abundance: few; CDR3nt: TGTGCCAGCAGTTACAACACCGGGGAGCTGTTTTTT; CDR3aa: CASSYNTGELFF
j_gene: TRBJ1-4; v_gene: TRBV7-9; d_gene: NA; abundance: NA; CDR3nt: TGTGCCAGCAGTTCCGCTAAGGTGCCGGGTGAAAAACTGTTTTTT; CDR3aa: CASSSAKVPGEKLFF
j_gene: TRBJ1-5; v_gene: TRBV5-5; d_gene: NA; abundance: few; CDR3nt: TGTGCCAGCAGCTTGGACAATCAGCCCCAGCATTTT; CDR3aa: CASSLDNQPQHF
j_gene: TRBJ2-7; v_gene: TRBV7-9; d_gene: NA; abundance: NA; CDR3nt: TGTGCCAGCAGCTACTGGACTGGGACTTTGCAGCAGTACTTC; CDR3aa: CASSYWTGTLQQYF
j_gene: TRBJ2-1; v_gene: TRBV14; d_gene: NA; abundance: NA; CDR3nt: TGTGCCAGCAGCCAAGTAGCGGTCGACAATGAGCAGTTCTTC; CDR3aa: CASSQVAVDNEQFF
j_gene: TRBJ1-6; v_gene: TRBV11-2; d_gene: NA; abundance: few; CDR3nt: TGTGCCAGCAGCTACCTCACGGGAAACTCACCCCTCCACTTT; CDR3aa: CASSYLTGNSPLHF
j_gene: TRBJ1-1; v_gene: TRBV27; d_gene: TRBD1; abundance: NA; CDR3nt: TGTGCCAGCAGTTCCTGGCGGACAGGGGGGAACACTGAAGCTTTCTTT; CDR3aa: CASSSWRTGGNTEAFF
j_gene: TRBJ1-2; v_gene: TRBV12-1; d_gene: NA; abundance: NA; CDR3nt: TGTGCCAGCAGCGAGGGACAGATTAACTATGGCTACACCTTC; CDR3aa: CASSEGQINYGYTF
j_gene: TRBJ1-2; v_gene: TRBV6-1; d_gene: NA; abundance: NA; CDR3nt: TGTGCCAGCAGTGACGTTGGCAGGGTCCAGGGGTATGGCTACACCTTC; CDR3aa: CASSDVGRVQGYGYTF
j_gene: TRBJ1-6; v_gene: TRBV7-6; d_gene: NA; abundance: NA; CDR3nt: TGTGCCAGCAGCACCAGGGGTAATTCACCCCTCCACTTT; CDR3aa: CASSTRGNSPLHF
j_gene: TRBJ2-7; v_gene: TRBV2; d_gene: TRBD1; abundance: NA; CDR3nt: TGTGCCAGCAGAGACAGGGGGACATCCTACGAGCAGTACTTC; CDR3aa: CASRDRGTSYEQYF
j_gene: TRBJ1-4; v_gene: TRBV7-8; d_gene: TRBD1; abundance: NA; CDR3nt: TGTGCCACCATAGGGGGCCCCGATGAAAAACTGTTTTTT; CDR3aa: CATIGGPDEKLFF
j_gene: TRBJ2-1; v_gene: TRBV27; d_gene: TRBD2; abundance: NA; CDR3nt: TGTGCCAGCAGTCTCCGTAGCGGGGGGTCCTACAATGAGCAGTTCTTC; CDR3aa: CASSLRSGGSYNEQFF